This is a list of T cell receptor beta chains from one sample in a study of patients and donors after allogeneic stem cell transplantation. MiXCR, applied by TCRdb to the RT-PCR reads, yields one record per CDR3 protein. Of roughly 41,000 distinct CDR3 sequences in the sample, over 25% are singletons; the top ten hold less than 80%. What was sequenced was blood, either unsorted or a sorted T cell fraction (not recorded which). These receptors were collected from a human donor who was either an allogeneic HSCT recipient or a stem cell or donor lymphocyte infusion donor (not recorded which). It is not recorded whose cells these are; they may come from a transplant donor. The CDR3 runs from the conserved cysteine through the conserved F or W. D genes are given only for firm matches. For some rows the clone size is stated as once, few or many, or as a class when expanded; others skip it.

v_call	clone_size	d_call	j_call	cdr3_aa	cdr3_nt
TRBV9	once	-	TRBJ2-1	CASSDMGPRRRNEQFF	TGTGCCAGCAGCGACATGGGCCCTAGGCGCCGGAATGAGCAGTTCTTC
TRBV19	few	-	TRBJ1-1	CASSTNRRSIAFF	TGTGCCAGTAGTACAAATCGACGGAGTATAGCTTTCTTT
TRBV12-3/TRBV12-4	-	TRBD1	TRBJ1-1	CASSPQTGGSTEAFF	TGTGCCAGCAGTCCCCAGACAGGGGGGAGCACTGAAGCTTTCTTT
TRBV27	-	-	TRBJ2-1	CASSSLIGETYNEQFF	TGTGCCAGCAGTTCCCTCATAGGGGAGACCTACAATGAGCAGTTCTTC
TRBV20-1	-	TRBD2	TRBJ2-7	CSAESGEIYEQYF	TGCAGTGCTGAAAGCGGGGAGATATACGAGCAGTACTTC
TRBV28	-	-	TRBJ1-5	CASSLTVYSNQPQHF	TGTGCCAGCAGTTTGACAGTTTATAGCAATCAGCCCCAGCATTTT
TRBV18	-	-	TRBJ2-2	CASSPRLGLTNTGELFF	TGTGCCAGCTCCCCCAGGCTCGGACTTACGAACACCGGGGAGCTGTTTTTT
TRBV4-3	-	-	TRBJ2-1	CASSQAVGPYNEQFF	TGCGCCAGCAGCCAAGCTGTGGGCCCCTACAATGAGCAGTTCTTC
TRBV12-3/TRBV12-4	many	-	TRBJ1-1	CASSTPHPEAFF	TGTGCCAGCAGTACGCCTCACCCTGAAGCTTTCTTT
TRBV6-6	-	-	TRBJ1-5	CASSYLGKAQPQHF	TGTGCCAGCAGTTACTTGGGAAAGGCTCAGCCCCAGCATTTT
TRBV2	few	-	TRBJ1-1	CASSDSVQYDSGAEAFF	TGTGCCAGCAGTGATTCGGTCCAGTACGACAGTGGCGCGGAAGCTTTCTTT
TRBV4-3	many	-	TRBJ1-6	CASSQELGASPLHF	TGCGCCAGCAGCCAAGAACTTGGCGCCTCACCCCTCCACTTT
TRBV25-1	few	TRBD2	TRBJ2-1	CASSELAGGPANEQFF	TGTGCCAGCAGTGAATTGGCGGGAGGGCCGGCCAATGAGCAGTTCTTC
TRBV5-1	-	TRBD2	TRBJ2-1	CASRATSGQYNEQFF	TGCGCCAGCAGGGCGACTAGCGGGCAGTACAATGAGCAGTTCTTC
TRBV6-2/TRBV6-3	few	-	TRBJ2-3	CASSYGTLLDTQYF	TGTGCCAGCAGTTACGGGACTCTCTTGGATACGCAGTATTTT
TRBV14	-	-	TRBJ2-1	CASSQDSRLGRRNEQFF	TGTGCCAGCAGCCAAGATTCCAGACTAGGTCGTAGGAATGAGCAGTTCTTC
TRBV7-2	many	-	TRBJ1-6	CASSHPQHNSPLHF	TGTGCCAGCAGTCACCCGCAGCACAATTCACCCCTCCACTTT
TRBV12-3/TRBV12-4	-	TRBD1	TRBJ1-1	CASSLIGTGGSGAFF	TGTGCCAGCAGTTTAATTGGGACAGGGGGATCGGGAGCTTTCTTT
TRBV10-3	few	TRBD2	TRBJ2-1	CATRTSGYFVGEQFF	TGTGCCACCAGGACTAGCGGTTATTTCGTGGGTGAGCAGTTCTTC
TRBV3-1	-	-	TRBJ1-5	CASSQAGGSNQPQHF	TGTGCCAGCAGCCAAGCCGGGGGAAGCAATCAGCCCCAGCATTTT
TRBV7-3	-	-	TRBJ2-2	CASSFRGELFF	TGTGCCAGCAGCTTTAGGGGGGAGCTGTTTTTT
TRBV11-2	few	-	TRBJ1-2	CASSGRVVTF	TGTGCCAGCAGCGGAAGAGTAGTTACCTTC
TRBV28	-	TRBD2	TRBJ2-3	CASSSFLAGVAPDTQYF	TGTGCCAGCAGTTCTTTCTTAGCGGGAGTAGCCCCAGATACGCAGTATTTT
TRBV12-3/TRBV12-4	-	-	TRBJ1-5	CASSLLFFNQPQHF	TGTGCCAGCAGTCTTCTTTTCTTTAATCAGCCCCAGCATTTT
TRBV12-3/TRBV12-4	-	TRBD2	TRBJ2-2	CASSFNPGLELAGELFF	TGTGCCAGCAGTTTTAACCCCGGACTAGAACTGGCCGGGGAGCTGTTTTTT
TRBV5-5	-	-	TRBJ2-6	CASSFPGRSPLHTNVLTF	TGTGCCAGCAGCTTTCCCGGACGGAGTCCCCTCCACACCAACGTCCTGACTTTC
TRBV5-1	few	-	TRBJ2-7	CASSLDSPSYEQYF	TGCGCCAGCAGCTTGGACAGCCCCTCCTACGAGCAGTACTTC
TRBV12-5	-	-	TRBJ1-1	CASGLVIRGLLSTEAFF	TGTGCTAGTGGTTTGGTCATTCGGGGGCTTCTGAGTACTGAAGCTTTCTTT
TRBV12-3/TRBV12-4	few	TRBD1	TRBJ1-3	CASKRGGQGFAGNTIYF	TGTGCCAGCAAACGAGGGGGACAGGGGTTTGCCGGAAACACCATATATTTT
TRBV10-3	-	TRBD1	TRBJ1-4	CATGTGGEEKLFF	TGTGCCACCGGGACAGGGGGCGAAGAAAAACTGTTTTTT
TRBV7-6	-	-	TRBJ2-3	CASSLNPPGFTDTQYF	TGTGCCAGCAGCTTAAACCCCCCGGGGTTCACAGATACGCAGTATTTT
TRBV29-1	-	-	TRBJ2-3	CSVDLAPLDTQYF	TGCAGCGTTGATCTAGCGCCCTTAGATACGCAGTATTTT
TRBV20-1	few	-	TRBJ1-2	CSARAAHASVGYGYTF	TGCAGTGCTAGAGCCGCCCACGCCTCGGTCGGCTATGGCTACACCTTC
TRBV5-6	-	-	TRBJ1-2	CASSWDNYGYTF	TGTGCCAGTAGCTGGGACAACTATGGCTACACCTTC
TRBV7-8	few	-	TRBJ1-1	CASSLGGTFEAFF	TGTGCCAGCAGCTTAGGGGGGACCTTTGAAGCTTTCTTT
TRBV4-3	many	-	TRBJ1-4	CASSQEDSPNEKLFF	TGCGCCAGCAGCCAAGAGGACAGCCCTAATGAAAAACTGTTTTTT
TRBV20-1	few	-	TRBJ1-5	CSASTVIGQPQHF	TGCAGTGCTAGCACGGTAATAGGCCAGCCCCAGCATTTT